Listed below are T cell receptor beta chains from one sample, sequenced in a study of blood T cell repertoires in COVID-19. Profiled with immunoSEQ multiplex PCR; TCRdb holds only in-frame clones, not every one. The sample gives approximately 170,000 clones, roughly nine tenths of which show up once; 1.1% is in the top ten. The specimen sequenced was peripheral blood. The receptors were gathered from a man younger than 40 with acute or convalescent COVID-19. The CDR3 runs from the conserved cysteine through the conserved F or W. Fields, in order: J gene, D gene, V gene, clone size, CDR3 DNA, CDR3 protein. The D gene is left open where the match is weak. Some rows have no size entry. The others give once, few or many, or a class for an expanded clone.

J gene: TRBJ2-2; D gene: NA; V gene: TRBV9; clone size: NA; CDR3 DNA: TGTGCCAGCAGCGTTGGACTGGCCGCGAACACCGGGGAGCTGTTTTTT; CDR3 protein: CASSVGLAANTGELFF
J gene: TRBJ1-4; D gene: NA; V gene: TRBV7-9; clone size: NA; CDR3 DNA: TGTGCCAGCAGCTACAGGGCGGGTAATGAAAAACTGTTTTTT; CDR3 protein: CASSYRAGNEKLFF
J gene: TRBJ1-3; D gene: NA; V gene: TRBV28; clone size: NA; CDR3 DNA: TGTGCCAGCACCTCAGGTACATTCTCTGGAAACACCATATATTTT; CDR3 protein: CASTSGTFSGNTIYF
J gene: TRBJ2-7; D gene: TRBD2; V gene: TRBV28; clone size: NA; CDR3 DNA: TGTGCCAGCAGCAGGACTAGCGGGAGCGAGCAGTACTTC; CDR3 protein: CASSRTSGSEQYF
J gene: TRBJ2-1; D gene: TRBD2; V gene: TRBV7-3; clone size: NA; CDR3 DNA: TGTGCCAGCAGCCAGAGCGGGGGAAATGGATACAATGAGCAGTTCTTC; CDR3 protein: CASSQSGGNGYNEQFF
J gene: TRBJ2-1; D gene: TRBD2; V gene: TRBV15; clone size: NA; CDR3 DNA: TGTGCCACCAGCAGGCCAATGGGGGGGGGACTAGCGTGGAATGAGCAGTTCTTC; CDR3 protein: CATSRPMGGGLAWNEQFF
J gene: TRBJ2-7; D gene: TRBD1; V gene: TRBV5-1; clone size: NA; CDR3 DNA: TGCGCCAGCAGCTCAATTGACAGGGGGGGCTACGAGCAGTACTTC; CDR3 protein: CASSSIDRGGYEQYF
J gene: TRBJ2-7; D gene: TRBD1; V gene: TRBV5-4; clone size: few; CDR3 DNA: TGTGCCAGCAGCGGTGGGACAGGGGGGCCCTACGAGCAGTACTTC; CDR3 protein: CASSGGTGGPYEQYF
J gene: TRBJ2-1; D gene: NA; V gene: TRBV11-2; clone size: NA; CDR3 DNA: TGTGCCAGCAGCTTAGAATCCCAGGCAATAAGGCAGTTCTTC; CDR3 protein: CASSLESQAIRQFF
J gene: TRBJ1-2; D gene: NA; V gene: TRBV5-4; clone size: NA; CDR3 DNA: TGTGCCAGCAGCACTGCGAATGGCTATGGCTACACCTTC; CDR3 protein: CASSTANGYGYTF
J gene: TRBJ2-3; D gene: TRBD2; V gene: TRBV27; clone size: NA; CDR3 DNA: TGTGCCAGCCACTCTGCGGGAGGGCCAGATACGCAGTATTTT; CDR3 protein: CASHSAGGPDTQYF
J gene: TRBJ1-2; D gene: NA; V gene: TRBV4-1; clone size: NA; CDR3 DNA: TGCGCCAGCAGCCAATCCGTGCGGGAAGGCTATGGCTACACCTTC; CDR3 protein: CASSQSVREGYGYTF
J gene: TRBJ2-1; D gene: TRBD2; V gene: TRBV4-2; clone size: NA; CDR3 DNA: TGTGCCAGCAGTTCCCTAGCGGGTAATTTCAATGAGCAGTTCTTC; CDR3 protein: CASSSLAGNFNEQFF
J gene: TRBJ2-4; D gene: NA; V gene: TRBV12-3/TRBV12-4; clone size: NA; CDR3 DNA: TGTGCCAGCACTTTCACCCAAGGACAGTGGGCGTACTTC; CDR3 protein: CASTFTQGQWAYF
J gene: TRBJ2-3; D gene: TRBD2; V gene: TRBV5-1; clone size: NA; CDR3 DNA: TGCGCCAGCAGCTCAGCCGGGGGGGCGGAAGATACGCAGTATTTT; CDR3 protein: CASSSAGGAEDTQYF
J gene: TRBJ1-5; D gene: NA; V gene: TRBV6-5; clone size: few; CDR3 DNA: TGTGCCAGCAGTACCTACCGGGGGGGACAGCCCCAGCATTTT; CDR3 protein: CASSTYRGGQPQHF
J gene: TRBJ2-7; D gene: NA; V gene: TRBV29-1; clone size: NA; CDR3 DNA: TGCAGCGTTGTAGGGGGGGACTCCTACGAGCAGTACTTC; CDR3 protein: CSVVGGDSYEQYF
J gene: TRBJ1-1; D gene: NA; V gene: TRBV6-5; clone size: NA; CDR3 DNA: TGTGCCAGCAGACAATACACTGAAGCTTTCTTT; CDR3 protein: CASRQYTEAFF
J gene: TRBJ2-2; D gene: NA; V gene: TRBV28; clone size: NA; CDR3 DNA: TGTGCCAGCAGTTTTCGCAGGGGTATGACCGGGGAGCTGTTTTTT; CDR3 protein: CASSFRRGMTGELFF
J gene: TRBJ1-2; D gene: NA; V gene: TRBV6-5; clone size: NA; CDR3 DNA: TGTGCCAGCAGCCCCAGGGGAATGGACTATGGCTACACCTTC; CDR3 protein: CASSPRGMDYGYTF
J gene: TRBJ1-3; D gene: TRBD1; V gene: TRBV19; clone size: few; CDR3 DNA: TGTGCCAGTACCCTGCGCTGGACAGGGGCTGGAAACACCATATATTTT; CDR3 protein: CASTLRWTGAGNTIYF
J gene: TRBJ1-6; D gene: NA; V gene: TRBV6-2/TRBV6-3; clone size: NA; CDR3 DNA: TGTGCCAGCAGTTATAACAGAAATAATTCACCCCTCCACTTT; CDR3 protein: CASSYNRNNSPLHF
J gene: TRBJ1-6; D gene: NA; V gene: TRBV20-1; clone size: NA; CDR3 DNA: TGCAGTGCTAGTGGTCGGAGCCGGAATTCACCCCTCCACTTT; CDR3 protein: CSASGRSRNSPLHF
J gene: TRBJ2-7; D gene: TRBD2; V gene: TRBV18; clone size: NA; CDR3 DNA: TGTGCCAGCTCACCACAGGGAAGCGGGAGCTCGTACGAGCAGTACTTC; CDR3 protein: CASSPQGSGSSYEQYF
J gene: TRBJ1-1; D gene: TRBD1; V gene: TRBV5-1; clone size: NA; CDR3 DNA: TGCGCCAGCAGCTTGGCCTGGGCAGGGGGAATTTATACTGAAGCTTTCTTT; CDR3 protein: CASSLAWAGGIYTEAFF
J gene: TRBJ1-5; D gene: TRBD1; V gene: TRBV5-8; clone size: NA; CDR3 DNA: TGTGCCAGCAGCAGGGGACAGACAAGCAATCAGCCCCAGCATTTT; CDR3 protein: CASSRGQTSNQPQHF
J gene: TRBJ2-5; D gene: NA; V gene: TRBV28; clone size: NA; CDR3 DNA: TGTGCCAGCGCGGGCTGGCAAGAGACCCAGTACTTC; CDR3 protein: CASAGWQETQYF
J gene: TRBJ2-2; D gene: NA; V gene: TRBV5-5; clone size: NA; CDR3 DNA: TGTGCCAGCAGAAAATGGGGGGACCCCACCGGGGAGCTGTTTTTT; CDR3 protein: CASRKWGDPTGELFF